These 23 T cell receptor beta chains were all obtained from the same sample, sequenced in a study of T cell changes during pregnancy in multiple sclerosis. Produced via immunoSEQ multiplex PCR; TCRdb's table is partial and in-frame only. The data hold 40,000 or so clones, with 88% observed a single time. The source was CD8+ T cells from peripheral blood mononuclear cells, collected in the first trimester of pregnancy. These receptors were taken from a female donor with multiple sclerosis, enrolled in a pregnancy study.

This clone was detected only once. V is TRBV10-3 and J is TRBJ2-7; perhaps TRBD1 as D (6 bases). The CDR3 is 16 amino acids. The V gene lost 0 bases and the J gene lost 1 base, with 13 bases spanning the gap. Germline CDR1 ENHRY, CDR2 SYGVKD. CDR3 residues: CAISESTGPRSYEQYF. DNA for the CDR3: TGTGCCATCAGTGAGTCAACAGGGCCCCGTTCCTACGAGCAGTACTTC.

V gene TRBV6-5 combines with J gene TRBJ2-1; perhaps TRBD1 as D (6 bases). Germline lookup yields CDR1 MNHEY and CDR2 SVGAGI. V dropped 9 bases and J dropped 7 bases, with 19 bases sitting between them. This CDR3 contains 14 residues. The DNA of the CDR3 is TGTGCCAGTACAACACAGGGCCCCCCGAATGAGCAGTTCTTC. Its protein is CASTTQGPPNEQFF.

The rearrangement joins TRBV7-3 to TRBJ2-1; the D gene is possibly TRBD2 (5 bases). The germline V gene has CDR1 SGHTA and CDR2 FQGTGA. V was pared by 0 bases and J by 3 bases, with 6 bases between. CDR3 length equals 14 residues. The CDR3 region is CASSLTSGYNEQFF. The DNA of the CDR3 is TGTGCCAGCAGCTTAACGAGCGGCTACAATGAGCAGTTCTTC.

The chain recombines TRBV4-3 with TRBJ2-7, with 13 bases identical to TRBD2. Germline V gene sequence: CDR1 LGHNA, CDR2 YSLEER. The CDR3 length is 15 residues. J gave up 5 bases and V 3 bases, and 4 bases lay outside the gene matches. The chain's CDR3 is CASSHRTSGGHEQYF. The CDR3, as DNA: TGCGCCAGCAGCCACAGGACTAGCGGGGGCCACGAGCAGTACTTC.

The gene calls are TRBV29-1 and TRBJ1-2; D gene ambiguous. V shed 0 bases and J shed 4 bases, with 9 bases lying between them. There are 13 residues in the CDR3. Germline-derived CDR1 and CDR2 are SQVTM and ANQGSEA. The CDR3 loop reads CSVEDGQAYGYTF. In nucleotides, the CDR3 is TGCAGCGTTGAAGATGGGCAGGCCTATGGCTACACCTTC.

J is TRBJ2-7 and V is TRBV5-1, with D tentatively TRBD2 (6 bases). Trimming removed 2 bases from V and 4 bases from J, with 34 bases in between. Per germline, CDR1 SGHRS and CDR2 YFSETQ. The CDR3 spans 21 residues. CDR3 bases: TGCGCCAGCAGCTTCTGGCGAATGGCCAGATCTCCCTCCGGGACTGCTTACGAGCAGTACTTC. Its translation is CASSFWRMARSPSGTAYEQYF. The whole variable domain, filled in from reference TRBV5-1 and TRBJ2-7, reads KAGVTQTPRYLIKTRGQQVTLSCSPISGHRSVSWYQQTPGQGLQFLFEYFSETQRNKGNFPGRFSGRQFSNSRSEMNVSTLELGDSALYLCASSFWRMARSPSGTAYEQYFGPGTRLTVT.

The V and J genes are TRBV7-9 and TRBJ1-2; 9 bases fit TRBD1. V shed 1 base and J 4 bases; nucleotides not matched to a gene: 7. The CDR3 runs to 16 residues. The V gene's germline CDR1 is SEHNR and CDR2 FQNEAQ (reference sequence). The CDR3 region is CASSLEVEDRGYGYTF. CDR3 coding DNA: TGTGCCAGCAGCTTAGAGGTAGAGGACAGGGGCTATGGCTACACCTTC.

This clone was seen a few times. CDR3 sequence: CASRPTNTGELFF. CDR3 in DNA: TGTGCCAGCAGACCTACGAACACCGGGGAGCTGTTTTTT. The chain recombines TRBV27 with TRBJ2-2; no reliable D call. V was shortened by 6 bases and J by 0 bases, with 5 bases between the two germline ends. The CDR3 is 13 amino acids. The V gene's germline CDR1 is MNHEY and CDR2 SMNVEV (reference sequence).

In its sample, this clone was seen once. V and J are TRBV30 and TRBJ1-4, with D possibly being TRBD1 (6 bases). Germline CDR1 is GTSNPN and CDR2 is SVGIG (reference sequence). The V gene lost 0 bases and the J gene lost 6 bases, with 11 bases spanning the gap. The length of the CDR3 is 14 residues. Here the CDR3 reads CAWSVGGGDEKLFF. DNA for the CDR3: TGTGCCTGGAGTGTAGGGGGGGGCGATGAAAAACTGTTTTTT.

The rearrangement links TRBV5-5 to TRBJ1-4, with 9 bases aligning to TRBD1. The germline V gene encodes CDR1 SGHKS and CDR2 YYEKEE (reference sequence). The CDR3 is made up of 19 amino acids. The V and J ends lost 0 bases and 5 bases, in that order; junction bases with no gene match: 14. CDR3 residues: CASSLVPIGTGGANEKLFF. The CDR3 DNA follows: TGTGCCAGCAGCTTGGTGCCGATTGGTACAGGGGGCGCGAATGAAAAACTGTTTTTT.

The chain uses TRBV7-2 and TRBJ2-1; TRBD2 agrees at 8 bases. The CDR3 length is 14 residues. Germline assignment: CDR1 SGHTA and CDR2 FQGNSA. V lost 6 bases to trimming and J lost 5 bases; unmatched junction nucleotides: 6. In DNA, the CDR3 is TGTGCCAGCAGTTGGAGCGGGGGAAACAATGAGCAGTTCTTC. This codes for CASSWSGGNNEQFF.

The rearrangement joins TRBV2 to TRBJ2-7, with D possibly matching TRBD2 (6 bases). Trimming pared 7 bases from V and 3 bases from J, leaving 19 bases between. Germline V CDR1 and CDR2: SNHLY, FYNNEI. CDR3 length: 15 amino acids. In DNA form, the CDR3 reads TGTGCCAGCAAGTCGAGTACCGCGCGGGGCTACGAGCAGTACTTC. As protein: CASKSSTARGYEQYF. Full variable domain (rest looked up from reference TRBV2 and TRBJ2-7): EPEVTQTPSHQVTQMGQEVILRCVPISNHLYFYWYRQILGQKVEFLVSFYNNEISEKSEIFDDQFSVERPDGSNFTLKIRSTKLEDSAMYFCASKSSTARGYEQYFGPGTRLTVT.

The chain recombines TRBV5-6 with TRBJ1-2, with 10 nucleotides matching TRBD1. In germline, CDR1 is SGHDT, CDR2 YYEEEE. J was trimmed by 4 bases and V by 3 bases; bases with no gene match: 6. The CDR3 runs to 15 residues. CDR3 DNA sequence: TGTGCCAGCAGCTCCGGGACAGGGGTTGCCTATGGCTACACCTTC. Protein: CASSSGTGVAYGYTF.

This chain uses TRBV5-6 with TRBJ2-7; D may be TRBD1 (5 bases). This CDR3 spans 14 amino acids. Germline V gives CDR1 SGHDT, CDR2 YYEEEE. V was cut by 0 bases and J by 3 bases, with 10 bases left in between. CDR3 coding DNA: TGTGCCAGCAGCTTGGGGGCAGGGCACTACGAGCAGTACTTC. This codes for CASSLGAGHYEQYF.

CDR3 protein: CASSLGTGEAYEQYF. For the CDR3, the DNA is TGTGCCAGCAGTTTGGGGACAGGGGAAGCCTACGAGCAGTACTTC. The V and J genes are TRBV27 and TRBJ2-7; 10 bases line up with TRBD1. CDR1 and CDR2 from the germline V gene are MNHEY and SMNVEV (reference sequence). V gave up 3 bases and J gave up 2 bases; unmatched junction bases: 4. The CDR3 spans 15 residues.

This chain links TRBV7-9 with TRBJ1-2; D perhaps matches TRBD1 (6 bases). Per the germline V gene, CDR1 is SEHNR and CDR2 is FQNEAQ (reference sequence). Trimming left V 5 bases short and J 7 bases short, with 23 bases between. The CDR3 runs to 16 residues. CDR3 sequence (DNA): TGTGCCAGCAGCCAATCCGACCACCACAGGGTGGCTGGCTACACCTTC. Its protein product is CASSQSDHHRVAGYTF.

This chain uses TRBV4-2 with TRBJ2-7, with 8 bases fitting TRBD2. The V gene's germline CDR1 is LGHNA and CDR2 YNFKEQ. V dropped 4 bases and J dropped 2; count of bases not matched to a gene: 16. There are 18 residues in the CDR3. CDR3 in DNA: TGTGCCAGCAGCCCCCTGGTCCCAGGTAGCGGGGTAACCTACGAGCAGTACTTC. It is translated as CASSPLVPGSGVTYEQYF.

This sequence joins TRBV9 and TRBJ2-1, with D possibly being TRBD2 (5 bases). CDR1 is SGDLS, CDR2 YYNGEE, per germline. V was pared by 3 bases and J by 8 bases, with 21 bases between. The CDR3 spans 16 residues. This chain's CDR3 is CASSAEKTTLDHEQFF. CDR3 nucleotides: TGTGCCAGCAGCGCGGAAAAGACTACCCTAGACCATGAGCAGTTCTTC.

This chain uses TRBV29-1 with TRBJ1-2; D is perhaps TRBD1 (5 bases). The germline V gene has CDR1 SQVTM and CDR2 ANQGSEA. V dropped 3 bases and J dropped 8 bases, with 7 bases sitting between them. This CDR3 contains 10 residues. CDR3: CSVDREGYTF. CDR3 DNA sequence: TGCAGCGTTGACAGGGAAGGCTACACCTTC. Complete variable domain (other parts from reference TRBV29-1 and TRBJ1-2): SAVISQKPSRDICQRGTSLTIQCQVDSQVTMMFWYRQQPGQSLTLIATANQGSEATYESGFVIDKFPISRPNLTFSTLTVSNMSPEDSSIYLCSVDREGYTFGSGTRLTVV.

This chain links TRBV15 with TRBJ1-1; D perhaps matches TRBD1 (6 bases). The V and J ends lost 3 bases and 4 bases respectively, with 15 bases between them. The length of the CDR3 is 15 residues. Germline-derived CDR1 and CDR2 are LNHNV and YYDKDF (reference sequence). CDR3 DNA sequence: TGTGCCACCAGCAGTCCCGACAGGACGCTCACTGAAGCTTTCTTT. Protein product: CATSSPDRTLTEAFF.

V and J are TRBV10-3 and TRBJ1-4; D gene uncertain. This CDR3 comprises 15 residues. Looked up from germline, CDR1 is ENHRY and CDR2 is SYGVKD. V lost 3 bases and J lost 4, with 12 bases in between. CDR3 in DNA: TGTGCCATCAGTGATGCCGGCCGGGGTAATGAAAAACTGTTTTTT. This sequence encodes CAISDAGRGNEKLFF.

This clone occurred once. The gene calls are TRBV7-6 and TRBJ2-5; 7 bases match TRBD2. After removal of 2 bases from V and 2 bases from J, the junction contained 5 bases not matched to a gene. Germline loops: CDR1 SGHVS, CDR2 FNYEAQ. This CDR3 has 15 amino acids. In nucleotides, the CDR3 is TGTGCCAGCAGCTTATCCCGGGACTATCAAGAGACCCAGTACTTC. Its protein is CASSLSRDYQETQYF.

This chain uses TRBV7-3 with TRBJ1-1, with D unresolved. CDR1 is SGHTA and CDR2 is FQGTGA in the germline V gene. The CDR3 is made up of 12 amino acids. Trimming took off 5 bases at V and 5 bases at J, with 9 bases between the two ends. The CDR3 DNA follows: TGTGCCAGCAGCGTGGGAGGGACTGAAGCTTTCTTT. Encoded protein: CASSVGGTEAFF.